This T cell receptor (beta chain) was obtained from a study of T cell responses to AZD1222 COVID-19 vaccine. Points from the study as a whole: Clonal diversity was possibly underestimated, and the donors were mostly white British, with more females. Among AZD1222 vaccinees, only 5 to 7 were seropositive at baseline.

Comments on this clone: Antigen unknown.

Sequenced by immunoSEQ multiplex PCR; TCRdb stores in-frame clones only, minus some. The data hold 100,000 to 150,000 clones, with less than 90% observed a single time. Per germline, CDR1 SGHRS and CDR2 YFSETQ. This CDR3 has 16 amino acids. After removal of 0 bases from V and 2 bases from J, the junction contained 2 bases not matched to a gene. The V and J genes are TRBV5-1 and TRBJ2-1; 10 positions match TRBD2. The sequenced sample was peripheral blood, obtained on day 0 of AZD1222 vaccination. The source is an adult in good health. The CDR3 loop reads CASSLERGGTYNEQFF. The CDR3 DNA reads TGCGCCAGCAGCTTGGAGCGGGGGGGAACCTACAATGAGCAGTTCTTC.